This paragraph covers one TCR beta chain sequence. Its antigen is not identified. This sample was included in a study of cytomegalovirus exposure and HLA in healthy donors. Background on the study: Roughly 85 million unique TCRs from HLA-typed donors made up an early data release. General study results and limits: The authors excluded some V segments, including TRBV6-2 and TRBV6-3, as indistinguishable.

The germline V gene has CDR1 MNHNS and CDR2 SASEGT. With 2 bases removed from V and 7 bases from J, the gap between germline ends came to 11 bases. The CDR3 length is 13 residues. Primers included in the PCR were 60 Vbeta and 13 Jbeta primers. In the original processing: A later analysis counted roughly 74 million unique TCR beta chains, 9.5 million to 12 million shared. Libraries were prepared by immunoSEQ multiplex PCR; TCRdb keeps only in-frame clonotypes and omits some of them. V and J calls and clone size are copied from that table; D and trimming were computed from the DNA. The sample lists almost 70,000 clones, roughly 70% seen once, with 11% to 15% in the top ten.

This sequence joins TRBV6-1 and TRBJ1-1; D remains ambiguous. Sample: PBMCs. The sequence was obtained from a male donor in good health and CMV-seropositive. CDR3 sequence reads: CASSEIFFYEAFF. The DNA of the CDR3 is TGTGCCAGCAGTGAAATCTTCTTTTATGAAGCTTTCTTT.